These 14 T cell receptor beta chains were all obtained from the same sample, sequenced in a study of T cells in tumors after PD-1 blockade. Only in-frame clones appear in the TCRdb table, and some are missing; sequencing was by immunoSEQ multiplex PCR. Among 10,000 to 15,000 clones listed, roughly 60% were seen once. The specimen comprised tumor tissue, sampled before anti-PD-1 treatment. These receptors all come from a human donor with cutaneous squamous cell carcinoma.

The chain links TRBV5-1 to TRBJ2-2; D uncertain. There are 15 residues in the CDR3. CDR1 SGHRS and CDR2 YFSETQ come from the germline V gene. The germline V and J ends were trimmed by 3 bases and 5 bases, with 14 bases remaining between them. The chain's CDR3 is CASSSSRGRTGELFF. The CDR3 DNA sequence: TGCGCCAGCAGCTCGAGCCGAGGACGTACCGGGGAGCTGTTTTTT.

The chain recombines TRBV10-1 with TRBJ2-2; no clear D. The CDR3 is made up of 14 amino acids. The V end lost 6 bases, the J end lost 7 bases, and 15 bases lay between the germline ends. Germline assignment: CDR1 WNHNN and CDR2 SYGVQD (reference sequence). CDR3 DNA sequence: TGCGCCAGCAGCAGAAGGAAGGGTTTCGGGGAGCTGTTTTTT. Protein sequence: CASSRRKGFGELFF.

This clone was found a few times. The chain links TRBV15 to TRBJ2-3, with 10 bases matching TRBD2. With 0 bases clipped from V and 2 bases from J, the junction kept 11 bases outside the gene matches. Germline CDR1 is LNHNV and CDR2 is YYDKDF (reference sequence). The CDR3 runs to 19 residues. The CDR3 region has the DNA TGTGCCACCAGCAGAGATAGGACTAGCGGAGTTTTTCCCACAGATACGCAGTATTTT. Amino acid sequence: CATSRDRTSGVFPTDTQYF.

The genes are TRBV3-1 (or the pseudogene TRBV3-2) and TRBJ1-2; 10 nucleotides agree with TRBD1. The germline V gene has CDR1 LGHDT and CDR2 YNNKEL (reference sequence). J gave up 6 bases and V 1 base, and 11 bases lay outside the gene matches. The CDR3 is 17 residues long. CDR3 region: CASSQAHLRQGAHGYTF. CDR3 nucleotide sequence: TGTGCCAGCAGCCAAGCTCACCTAAGACAGGGGGCACATGGCTACACCTTC.

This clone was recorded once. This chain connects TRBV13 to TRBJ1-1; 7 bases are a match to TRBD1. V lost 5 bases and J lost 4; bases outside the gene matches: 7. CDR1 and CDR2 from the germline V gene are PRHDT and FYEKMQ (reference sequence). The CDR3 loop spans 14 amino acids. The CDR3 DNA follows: TGTGCCAGCAGCAGGCAGGGGGAGGGCACTGAAGCTTTCTTT. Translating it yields CASSRQGEGTEAFF.

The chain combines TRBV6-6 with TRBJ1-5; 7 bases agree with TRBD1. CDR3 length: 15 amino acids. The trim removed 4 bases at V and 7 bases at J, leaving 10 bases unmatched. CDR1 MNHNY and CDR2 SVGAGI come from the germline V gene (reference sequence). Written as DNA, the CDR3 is TGTGCCAGCAGTTTAGGACAGGAGAGTGCCCAGCCCCAGCATTTT. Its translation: CASSLGQESAQPQHF.

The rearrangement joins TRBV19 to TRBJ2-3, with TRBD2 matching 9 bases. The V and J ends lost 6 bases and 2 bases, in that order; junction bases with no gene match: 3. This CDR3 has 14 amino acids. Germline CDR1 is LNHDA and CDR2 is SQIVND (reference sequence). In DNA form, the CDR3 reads TGTGCCAGTAGCGGACTAGCGAACACAGATACGCAGTATTTT. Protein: CASSGLANTDTQYF.

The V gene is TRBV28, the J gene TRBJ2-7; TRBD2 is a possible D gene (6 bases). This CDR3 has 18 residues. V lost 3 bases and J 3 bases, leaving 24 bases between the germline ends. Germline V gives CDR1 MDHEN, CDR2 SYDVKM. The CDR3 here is CASSLQIGGSGLYYEQYF. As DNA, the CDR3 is TGTGCCAGCAGTTTGCAAATCGGGGGTAGCGGATTGTACTACGAGCAGTACTTC.

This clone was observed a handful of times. Here the CDR3 reads CASSQDIVGTGAYYGYTF. CDR3 DNA: TGTGCCAGCAGCCAAGATATTGTGGGGACAGGGGCCTACTATGGCTACACCTTC. This chain links TRBV3-1 (or the pseudogene TRBV3-2) with TRBJ1-2; TRBD1 agrees at 10 bases. The germline V gene encodes CDR1 LGHDT and CDR2 YNNKEL (reference sequence). The CDR3 length is 18 residues. The junction had 10 bases not matched to a gene; V was cut back by 0 bases and J by 3 bases.

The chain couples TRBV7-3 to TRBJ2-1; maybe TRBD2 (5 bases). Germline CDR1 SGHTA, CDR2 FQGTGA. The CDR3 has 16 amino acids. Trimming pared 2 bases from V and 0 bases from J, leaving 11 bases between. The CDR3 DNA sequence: TGTGCCAGCAGCTTAGGAGGAACGAGCTCCTACAATGAGCAGTTCTTC. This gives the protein CASSLGGTSSYNEQFF.

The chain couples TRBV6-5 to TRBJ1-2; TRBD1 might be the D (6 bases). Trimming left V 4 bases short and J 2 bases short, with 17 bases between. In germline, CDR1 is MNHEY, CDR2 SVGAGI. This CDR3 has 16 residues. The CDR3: CASSWGTGSGNYGYTF. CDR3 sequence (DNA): TGTGCCAGCAGTTGGGGAACAGGGAGCGGGAACTATGGCTACACCTTC.

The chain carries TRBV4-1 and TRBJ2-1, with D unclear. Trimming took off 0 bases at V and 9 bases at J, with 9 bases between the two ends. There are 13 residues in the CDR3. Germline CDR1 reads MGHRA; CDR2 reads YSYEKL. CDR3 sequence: CASSQEGAFEQFF. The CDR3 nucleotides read TGCGCCAGCAGCCAAGAAGGAGCTTTTGAGCAGTTCTTC.

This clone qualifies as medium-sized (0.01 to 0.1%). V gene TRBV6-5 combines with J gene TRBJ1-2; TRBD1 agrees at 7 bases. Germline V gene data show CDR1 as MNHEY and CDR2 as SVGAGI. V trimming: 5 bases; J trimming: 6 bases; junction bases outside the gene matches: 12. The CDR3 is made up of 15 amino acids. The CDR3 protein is CASSLPGATGDGYTF. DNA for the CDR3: TGTGCCAGCAGTCTACCGGGGGCCACAGGGGATGGCTACACCTTC.

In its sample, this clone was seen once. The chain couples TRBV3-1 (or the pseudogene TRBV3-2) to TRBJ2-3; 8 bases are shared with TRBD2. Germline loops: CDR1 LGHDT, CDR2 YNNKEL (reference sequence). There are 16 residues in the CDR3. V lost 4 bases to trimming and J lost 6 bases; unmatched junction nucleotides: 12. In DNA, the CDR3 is TGTGCCAGCAGCCCCCCCGGGACTAGAAGGGGGGATACGCAGTATTTT. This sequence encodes CASSPPGTRRGDTQYF.